This TCR beta chain derives from a study of human T cells and chemical hapten exposure. Documented time point: pre-sensitization, week 0. Treatment noted: therapeutic diphenylcyclopropenone sensitization with weekly scalp DPC. This clonotype was seen repeatedly, ten times or more. TCRdb re-called the RACE reads with MiXCR, one entry per CDR3 protein. The sample has 300,000 to 450,000 distinct CDR3 sequences, about 5% seen once; the top ten hold more than 8%. The CDR3 runs to 13 residues. Germline V gene sequence: CDR1 SGHRS, CDR2 YFSETQ. The J segment lost 3 bases and the V segment lost 5 bases, leaving 2 bases of the junction unmatched.

The source was whole blood, collected in connection with sensitization to the hapten diphenylcyclopropenone (DPC). This receptor was identified in a woman in her late teens or twenties with alopecia areata. Some clones in this sample may be carry-over from other donors' samples. V is TRBV5-1 and J is TRBJ1-5; TRBD1 agrees at 7 bases. The CDR3 here is CASRQGSNQPQHF. The DNA of the CDR3 is TGCGCCAGCAGACAGGGGTCCAATCAGCCCCAGCATTTT.